This is a list of T cell receptor beta chains from one sample in a study of blood T cell repertoires in COVID-19. Data came from immunoSEQ multiplex PCR; TCRdb stores just in-frame clones and leaves some out. The table includes roughly 43,000 clones, 90% detected once. Sequenced sample: peripheral blood. These TCRs come from a man aged 45-65 years with active COVID-19. The CDR3 runs from the conserved cysteine through the conserved F or W. A D gene is named only where the DNA matches it firmly. Where a row states a size, it is once, few, many or the class of an expanded clone; other rows omit it.

>TRBD1|TRBV3-1/TRBV3-2|-|TRBJ1-1
TGTGCCAGCAGCCAAGATACAGGGGTAATGAACACTGAAGCTTTCTTT
CASSQDTGVMNTEAFF
>-|TRBV5-5|-|TRBJ2-7
TGTGCCAGCAGCTTGGCCACAATCTCCTACGAGCAGTACTTC
CASSLATISYEQYF
>-|TRBV5-1|-|TRBJ2-7
TGCGCCAGCAGCTTGGGTCGAAACTTCTACGAGCAGTACTTC
CASSLGRNFYEQYF
>TRBD1|TRBV6-5|-|TRBJ1-6
TGTGCCAGCAGTTACTCGGGACAGGGGGCTGGTTCACCCCTCCACTTT
CASSYSGQGAGSPLHF
>-|TRBV27|-|TRBJ2-7
TGTGCCAGCAGTCCGAACGTCGCCGGCTACGAGCAGTACTTC
CASSPNVAGYEQYF
>-|TRBV7-9|-|TRBJ1-3
TGTGCCAGCAGGGCTTATCTTGCCCCTAACACCATATATTTT
CASRAYLAPNTIYF
>-|TRBV19|-|TRBJ2-7
TGTGCCAGTAGTCCCCAGGGAACTGTCTCCTACGAGCAGTACTTC
CASSPQGTVSYEQYF
>TRBD1|TRBV7-9|-|TRBJ1-4
TGTGCCAGCAGCTCTACAGGGGCTAATGAAAAACTGTTTTTT
CASSSTGANEKLFF
>-|TRBV6-1|-|TRBJ1-2
TGTGCCAGCAGTGAAGTTTTGCGGGGGTTGACGGAAGGCTACACCTTC
CASSEVLRGLTEGYTF
>-|TRBV7-2|-|TRBJ2-4
TGTGCCAGCAGCTTATCCCAATCAAACATTCAGTACTTC
CASSLSQSNIQYF
>TRBD2|TRBV5-6|-|TRBJ2-2
TGTGCCAGCACTAGCGGGCCCAACACCGGGGAGCTGTTTTTT
CASTSGPNTGELFF
>-|TRBV28|-|TRBJ1-5
TGTGCCAGCAGTTTGGGTTCCCCAGGGCAGCCCCAGCATTTT
CASSLGSPGQPQHF
>TRBD1|TRBV7-9|few|TRBJ2-7
TGTGCCAGCAGCTTTGTCGGACAGGGGAACGAGCAGTACTTC
CASSFVGQGNEQYF
>TRBD1|TRBV7-8|-|TRBJ2-2
TGTGCCAGCAGCTTAGTTACGGCAGGGGGGAACACCGGGGAGCTGTTTTTT
CASSLVTAGGNTGELFF
>-|TRBV9|-|TRBJ1-2
TGTGCCAGCAGCCCGAGGACAGAGACGACAAAGAGTGGTGGCTACACCTTC
CASSPRTETTKSGGYTF
>TRBD1|TRBV5-1|-|TRBJ2-7
TGCGCCAGCAGCTTAAGGACAGGTTATTTCTACGAGCAGTACTTC
CASSLRTGYFYEQYF
>-|TRBV6-6|-|TRBJ1-6
TGTGCCAGCAGTCGTGGCGGGGGGAGCTCCTATAATTCACCCCTCCACTTT
CASSRGGGSSYNSPLHF
>-|TRBV12-5|-|TRBJ2-5
TGTGCTAGTGGTTTGGCTTCACAGGTATTATTTTCTTTGAGGTACTTC
CASGLASQVLFSLRYF
>-|TRBV7-8|-|TRBJ1-2
TGTGCCAGCAGCTTAGTCAGGAGGGGCCCGAGAAACTATGGCTACACCTTC
CASSLVRRGPRNYGYTF
>TRBD1|TRBV14|-|TRBJ2-7
TGTGCCAGCAGCCCGGGAACAGGGGGCTACGAGCAGTACTTC
CASSPGTGGYEQYF
>-|TRBV7-9|-|TRBJ2-6
TGTGCCAGCAGCTTAGCCTCATCAGGGTCAGGGGCCAACGTCCTGACTTTC
CASSLASSGSGANVLTF
>-|TRBV20-1|-|TRBJ1-5
TGCAGTGCTAGCGGGGGACAGCCCCAGCATTTT
CSASGGQPQHF
>TRBD1|TRBV6-2/TRBV6-3|-|TRBJ2-7
TGTGCCAGCAGTTATACGTTTCCGGGACAGAGCTCCTACGAGCAGTACTTC
CASSYTFPGQSSYEQYF
>-|TRBV6-5|-|TRBJ1-1
TGTGCCAGCAGTCGAACAGGGCGCGGCACTGAAGCTTTCTTT
CASSRTGRGTEAFF
>TRBD2|TRBV14|-|TRBJ2-1
TGTGCCAGCAGCCGTATAGCGGGGGGGACCTACAATGAGCAGTTCTTC
CASSRIAGGTYNEQFF
>TRBD1|TRBV5-4|once|TRBJ2-5
TGTGCCAGCAGCAAGAACCCAGGACAGGGAGCTGAGACCCAGTACTTC
CASSKNPGQGAETQYF
>-|TRBV6-6|-|TRBJ2-7
TGTGCCAGCAGTTCGCCTCTAAGCGAGCAGTACTTC
CASSSPLSEQYF
>-|TRBV16|-|TRBJ1-3
TGTGCCAGCAGCCGGGAACGGGGTGTAAGAGGAAACACCATATATTTT
CASSRERGVRGNTIYF
>TRBD1|TRBV28|-|TRBJ1-3
TGTGCCAGCAGTTTACAAGCAGGGGGCTTTAGAAACACCATATATTTT
CASSLQAGGFRNTIYF
>-|TRBV29-1|-|TRBJ1-1
TGCAGCGTTATACTCTTCGGGTTAAAGGAGTCTGAAGCTTTCTTT
CSVILFGLKESEAFF
>-|TRBV2|-|TRBJ2-5
TGTGCCAGCAACACTAGGGTGGATGAGACCCAGTACTTC
CASNTRVDETQYF
>TRBD1|TRBV12-5|-|TRBJ1-2
TGTGCTAGTGGTTTAACAGGGGGAACTAACTATGGCTACACCTTC
CASGLTGGTNYGYTF
>-|TRBV18|-|TRBJ2-6
TGTGCCAGCTTTTCGGGACTTACCTTCTCTGGGGCCAACGTCCTGACTTTC
CASFSGLTFSGANVLTF
>TRBD1|TRBV30|-|TRBJ1-4
TGTGCCTGGAGTGCGGGGGACAGGGGGACTTTT
CAWSAGDRGTF
>TRBD1|TRBV27|-|TRBJ1-2
TGTGCCAGCAGTCCACTCCGGGACAGCAAATCGGAGGGCTACACCTTC
CASSPLRDSKSEGYTF
>-|TRBV5-5|-|TRBJ2-1
TGTGCCAGCAGCCCAAATACTCTTTCGGGGTCCTACAATGAGCAGTTCTTC
CASSPNTLSGSYNEQFF
>-|TRBV2|-|TRBJ1-6
TGTGCCAGCAGTGACCAGGGAGGACATTCACCCCTCCACTTT
CASSDQGGHSPLHF
>-|TRBV4-3|-|TRBJ1-2
TGCGCCAGCAGCCAAGATCCGCAGCGACGTTCCGGCTACACCTTC
CASSQDPQRRSGYTF
>-|TRBV30|-|TRBJ1-2
TGTGCCTGGAGTAAGTACGACAGTAACTATGGCTACACCTTC
CAWSKYDSNYGYTF
>TRBD1|TRBV7-2|-|TRBJ1-2
TGTGCCAGCAGCTTAGCCCAATTTACCGACAGGGGGCGTGGTGGCTACACCTTC
CASSLAQFTDRGRGGYTF
>-|TRBV11-3|few|TRBJ1-1
TGTGCCAGCAGCTTATTCCACGGCACTGAAGCTTTCTTT
CASSLFHGTEAFF
>-|TRBV11-2|once|TRBJ1-2
TGTGCCAGCAGCTCGGGGGGCTATGGCTACACCTTC
CASSSGGYGYTF
>TRBD2|TRBV27|-|TRBJ2-5
TGTGCCAGCAGTCCCGGGACTAGCGGGTTGGCGACCCAGTACTTC
CASSPGTSGLATQYF
>-|TRBV6-5|-|TRBJ2-5
TGTGCCAGCAGGCCTATTCGCTGGAGGGGCGAGACCCAGTACTTC
CASRPIRWRGETQYF
>-|TRBV5-1|-|TRBJ1-2
TGCGCCAGCAGCCCCGGATCGATGCAACAGGGAAGGTATGGCTACACCTTC
CASSPGSMQQGRYGYTF
>-|TRBV6-6|-|TRBJ2-6
TGTGCCATCCGATCCGGAGGCTCTGGGGCCAACGTCCTGACTTTC
CAIRSGGSGANVLTF
>TRBD2|TRBV30|-|TRBJ2-3
TGTGCCTGGAGTCCTGGCGGGGGAGGGGCAGATACGCAGTATTTT
CAWSPGGGGADTQYF
>TRBD2|TRBV11-2|once|TRBJ2-2
TGTGCCAGCAGCCCGGGACTAGCGGGGCTACGGGGGGAGCTGTTTTTT
CASSPGLAGLRGELFF
>TRBD2|TRBV19|once|TRBJ2-1
TGTGCCAGTAGTATGGGGGTAGCGGGGGAGATATTCGATGAGCAGTTCTTC
CASSMGVAGEIFDEQFF
>-|TRBV28|-|TRBJ1-2
TGTGCCAGCAGTTTATCCCCCTCAGATGTCTATGGCTACACCTTC
CASSLSPSDVYGYTF
>TRBD1|TRBV30|-|TRBJ1-3
TGTGCCTGGAGTCAGGGGGTTGGAAACACCATATATTTT
CAWSQGVGNTIYF
>TRBD1|TRBV14|-|TRBJ1-2
TGTGCCAGCAGCCCTAGTAGGACAGGGGTCGGTGGCTACACCTTC
CASSPSRTGVGGYTF
>-|TRBV7-2|-|TRBJ2-5
TGTGCCAGCAGCGAAGAATTGGGGCGCCCGCTAGAGACCCAGTACTTC
CASSEELGRPLETQYF
>TRBD1|TRBV19|once|TRBJ1-4
TGTGCCAGTAGTCCCAAAACCGGGACAGGGGGCGAAAAACTGTTTTTT
CASSPKTGTGGEKLFF
>-|TRBV7-9|-|TRBJ1-1
TGTGCCAGCAGCTTAAATTGGAGACGGGCTTTCTTT
CASSLNWRRAFF